The rows below give T cell receptor beta chains drawn from one sample of a study of cytomegalovirus exposure and HLA in healthy donors. Profiling relied on immunoSEQ multiplex PCR, and the TCRdb table lists in-frame clones only, not all of them. The sample carries more than 80,000 clones, roughly four fifths recorded once. The sequenced material came from PBMCs. The origin of the receptors is a man over 45 in good health and CMV-seronegative. Both conserved end residues are part of each CDR3. The order of the fields is V gene, J gene, CDR3 protein.

TRBV6-5	TRBJ1-1	CASSRTWDPNTEAFF
TRBV7-9	TRBJ1-2	CAGTPTGNYGYTF
TRBV18	TRBJ2-5	CASSPGDWETQYF
TRBV5-1	TRBJ2-3	CASSLPGSTDTQYF
TRBV27	TRBJ1-6	CASSLGPSFMYNSPLHF
TRBV6-1	TRBJ1-1	CASSAGGRANTEAFF
TRBV29-1	TRBJ2-2	CSATGPDTGELFF
TRBV5-1	TRBJ2-3	CASSLEAGALTDTQYF
TRBV5-1	TRBJ1-2	CASSIDRPGDGYTF
TRBV6-5	TRBJ2-7	CASSRDREWPYEQYF
TRBV5-1	TRBJ2-5	CASSLSGEETQYF
TRBV9	TRBJ1-6	CASSGGGLRNSPLHF
TRBV7-2	TRBJ2-5	CASSLGGTSEETQYF
TRBV7-8	TRBJ2-2	CASSLLAANTGELFF
TRBV7-3	TRBJ1-1	CASSLGRATEAFF
TRBV9	TRBJ2-3	CASSLREHTDTQYF
TRBV6-4	TRBJ2-7	CASSEVTGGEEQYF
TRBV15	TRBJ2-5	CATSPTGTGEGETQYF
TRBV7-9	TRBJ1-1	CASSLGALNTEAFF
TRBV5-4	TRBJ2-7	CASSLDRLYEQYF
TRBV7-9	TRBJ2-6	CSSSPPSGGAFDGANVLTF
TRBV9	TRBJ2-7	CASSAREAAYEQYF
TRBV19	TRBJ1-5	CASTSGQGAQPQHF
TRBV19	TRBJ2-2	CASSMVRTGELFF
TRBV7-2	TRBJ1-1	CASSFTPGQPTEAFF
TRBV6-6	TRBJ1-3	CASSMGTGSGNTIYF
TRBV2	TRBJ2-3	CASSGTSGGQGDTQYF
TRBV2	TRBJ2-1	CASNIAGARGEQFF
TRBV4-2	TRBJ1-4	CASSQWGEKLFF
TRBV7-9	TRBJ1-5	CASSFQGSNQPQHF
TRBV11-2	TRBJ2-5	CASSLVGTDQETQYF
TRBV2	TRBJ2-7	CASNKSPGTGPEQYF
TRBV7-9	TRBJ1-5	CASSLGVGRSNQPQHF
TRBV19	TRBJ1-4	CASSRRGQNTFATNEKLFF
TRBV10-3	TRBJ1-1	CAISERAGTEAFF
TRBV15	TRBJ2-7	CATSRGEPPGSYEQYF
TRBV9	TRBJ1-2	CASSPTRQGSGYTF
TRBV11-2	TRBJ2-4	CASSFLATLNIQYF
TRBV4-3	TRBJ2-5	CASSQDEFTSGAQETQYF
TRBV28	TRBJ1-2	CASSLDRNYGYTF
TRBV21-1	TRBJ2-1	CASSTKPVGGLGLIWEWEQFF
TRBV11-2	TRBJ1-2	CASSLGRDYGYTF
TRBV28	TRBJ2-1	CASSFRGGGDEQFF
TRBV6-6	TRBJ2-5	CASSYSNAGFETQYF
TRBV9	TRBJ2-5	CASSVLAAGGKETQYF
TRBV19	TRBJ2-3	CASSRLAGGLRTDTQYF
TRBV7-2	TRBJ2-5	CASSLFSGASKTQYF
TRBV30	TRBJ1-4	CAWSVSPSVKLFF
TRBV18	TRBJ1-1	CASSNAGNTEAFF
TRBV27	TRBJ2-1	CASSLLGNEQFF
TRBV29-1	TRBJ2-7	CSVTGTVPTGEYF
TRBV5-1	TRBJ1-1	CASSLAAGAEAFF
TRBV27	TRBJ1-2	CASSISGTQRGYTF
TRBV19	TRBJ2-2	CASRPASGGTGELFF
TRBV5-1	TRBJ1-6	CASSRDGLSSYNSPLHF
TRBV29-1	TRBJ2-1	CSVERRDRGYNEQFF
TRBV5-4	TRBJ1-1	CASSPVGRRNTEAFF
TRBV7-2	TRBJ2-3	CASSPSGTNPTDTQYF
TRBV7-2	TRBJ2-2	CASGRQGGDGELFF
TRBV18	TRBJ2-1	CASSPSRYNEQFF